This T cell receptor beta chain originates from a study of cytomegalovirus exposure and HLA in healthy donors. The study's findings and limits: Within the data, a cluster of highly shared sequence variants was likely a sequencing artifact.

As to this clone: Its antigen is as yet unknown.

V dropped 5 bases and J dropped 4 bases, with 17 bases sitting between them. The CDR3 consists of 15 residues. In germline, CDR1 is SGHTA, CDR2 FQGNSA. The PCR contained 60 Vbeta and 13 Jbeta primers. Assay: immunoSEQ multiplex PCR; the TCRdb copy retains only in-frame clones and omits some. The sample has some 130,000 clones, 80% seen once. Sequencing was performed on PBMCs. The receptor's source is a man younger than 40 in good health and CMV-seronegative. The chain employs TRBV7-2 and TRBJ1-1, with D unresolved. The CDR3 DNA reads as TGTGCCAGCAGCCCCCGCCGATTAGGACTCACTGAAGCTTTCTTT. Its translation: CASSPRRLGLTEAFF.